Each of the 26 T cell receptor beta chains below was sequenced from the same sample in a study of breast tumors, draining lymph nodes, adjacent tissues. TCRdb processed the multiplex PCR reads anew with MiXCR; each CDR3 protein has one entry. The sample has over 150,000 distinct CDR3 sequences, 33% seen once. Samples came from axillary lymph nodes draining the breast cancer. Sequencing was carried out using axillary lymph node tissue. Source of these receptors: a female donor with breast cancer. Some clones in this sample may be carry-over from other donors' samples.

This clonotype was counted many times. This chain joins TRBV12-3 or TRBV12-4 and TRBJ2-7; D is unresolved. The CDR3 extends over 13 amino acids. V dropped 3 bases and J dropped 7 bases, with 13 bases sitting between them. CDR3 DNA: TGTGCCAGCAGTTTCCACCCTGCCGGTGAGCAGTACTTC. This codes for CASSFHPAGEQYF.

In its sample, this clonotype was seen many times. The genes are TRBV6-7 and TRBJ2-7; 8 nucleotides match TRBD1. TRBV6-7 is given ORF status, its function remaining uncertain. This CDR3 contains 14 residues. The V segment lost 6 bases and the J segment 5 bases; nucleotides outside the gene matches: 9. CDR3 coding DNA: TGTGCCAGCAGCATCGGACAGGGTATCGACGAGCAGTACTTC. Encoded protein: CASSIGQGIDEQYF.

To note about this clonotype: A single base separates this from a much larger clone, so it may be a read error. The V call is TRBV14, the J call TRBJ2-5; tentative D call: TRBD2 (6 bases). The CDR3 is 15 amino acids. Germline V gives CDR1 SGHDN, CDR2 FVKESK. CDR3 sequence reads: CASSPRGTSIKTPYF. The CDR3 nucleotides read TGTGCCAGCAGCCCGCGGGGCACTAGTATAAAGACCCCGTACTTC.

This clonotype has at least ten counts. This CDR3 is CASSEAGGRIYEQYF. CDR3 DNA: TGTGCCAGCAGCGAGGCTGGCGGGAGGATCTACGAGCAGTACTTC. The chain carries TRBV9 and TRBJ2-7, with TRBD2 identical over 8 bases. The germline V gene encodes CDR1 SGDLS and CDR2 YYNGEE. The CDR3 sequence is 15 residues long. V dropped 3 bases and J dropped 3; count of bases not matched to a gene: 8.

This clonotype came up once. This clone may be a read error of a much larger clone one base away. The chain is built from TRBV5-4 and TRBJ2-3, with D possibly being TRBD1 (5 bases). The germline gives CDR1 SGHNT, CDR2 YYREEE (reference sequence). Trimming took 0 bases from V and 2 from J, leaving 10 bases between them. The length of the CDR3 is 15 residues. The CDR3, as DNA: TGTGCCAGCAGCTTGGGTGGGGCGAACACAGATACGCAGTATTTT. Encoded protein: CASSLGGANTDTQYF.

This clonotype has at least ten counts. The rearrangement joins TRBV25-1 to TRBJ1-2; a possible D gene is TRBD1 (6 bases). Germline CDR1 is MGHDK and CDR2 is SYGVNS. The V end was cut by 5 bases, the J end by 7 bases, with 20 bases between. The CDR3 is 15 residues long. This chain's CDR3 is CASSTDRLGYAGYTF. The DNA for the CDR3 is TGTGCCAGCAGTACAGACAGGCTCGGCTATGCTGGCTACACCTTC.

This chain uses TRBV7-6 with TRBJ2-3, with 7 bases that match TRBD2. This CDR3 contains 15 residues. With 5 bases clipped from V and 0 bases from J, the junction kept 5 bases outside the gene matches. Germline V gene sequence: CDR1 SGHVS, CDR2 FNYEAQ. Written as DNA, the CDR3 is TGTGCCAGCAGCCCATCGGGGGGAAGCACAGATACGCAGTATTTT. Protein product: CASSPSGGSTDTQYF.

This clonotype was recorded many times. The chain recombines TRBV4-1 with TRBJ2-7; 12 positions agree with TRBD2. The V segment lost 4 bases and the J segment 7 bases; nucleotides outside the gene matches: 8. The CDR3 consists of 15 residues. Germline loops: CDR1 MGHRA, CDR2 YSYEKL. As DNA, the CDR3 is TGCGCCAGCAGCCCCTCGACTAGCGGGAGTTGGGAGCAGTACTTC. Protein: CASSPSTSGSWEQYF.

Only a few counts were recorded for this clonotype. One base away lies a much larger clone, so this may be a sequencing read error. The genes are TRBV20-1 and TRBJ2-7; 7 bases line up with TRBD1. Germline V gene sequence: CDR1 DFQATT, CDR2 SNEGSKA (reference sequence). The CDR3 contains 14 residues. CDR3 residues: CSARGQGASSEQYF. In DNA, the CDR3 is TGCAGTGCTAGAGGACAGGGAGCCTCCTCCGAGCAGTACTTC.

Remarks on this clonotype: Because the CDR3's place on the DNA is in doubt, the DNA is left out and the CDR3 is given as listed by TCRdb. The chain couples TRBV7-2 to TRBJ2-3; TRBD2 is taken as the D call from the table, unchecked against the DNA. CDR1 and CDR2 from the germline V gene are SGHTA and FQGNSA. The CDR3 contains 23 residues when both ends are counted. The CDR3 loop is CASSFYICSGEGSTNPSTDTQYF.

This clonotype was detected many times. This chain links TRBV7-6 with TRBJ1-4; 7 bases line up with TRBD1. The V segment lost 3 bases and the J segment 5 bases; nucleotides outside the gene matches: 9. The CDR3 runs to 16 residues. The V gene's germline CDR1 is SGHVS and CDR2 FNYEAQ. DNA of the CDR3: TGTGCCAGCAGCTTTCTCACAGGGGCCAGAAATGAAAAACTGTTTTTT. Its translation: CASSFLTGARNEKLFF.

This clonotype was observed at least ten times. The V call is TRBV7-3, the J call TRBJ2-1, with 10 bases lining up with TRBD2. The CDR3 totals 17 residues. The germline CDR1 and CDR2 sequences are SGHTA and FQGTGA. J gave up 3 bases and V 2 bases, and 7 bases lay outside the gene matches. The CDR3 here is CASSLLAGAPGYNEQFF. The CDR3 DNA sequence: TGTGCCAGCAGCTTACTAGCGGGAGCGCCGGGCTACAATGAGCAGTTCTTC.

This clonotype was counted many times. The chain links TRBV7-9 to TRBJ2-3, with 10 positions matching TRBD1. The V gene end was trimmed by 5 bases and the J gene end by 0 bases; junction bases not matched to a gene: 11. There are 18 residues in the CDR3. Germline V CDR1 and CDR2: SEHNR, FQNEAQ (reference sequence). The CDR3 nucleotides read TGTGCCAGCAGCCTAGGGGACAGGGGAAGCGCTAGCACAGATACGCAGTATTTT. Protein: CASSLGDRGSASTDTQYF.

This clonotype came up many times. The V call is TRBV7-9, the J call TRBJ1-2, with 8 positions matching TRBD1. Per germline, CDR1 SEHNR and CDR2 FQNEAQ (reference sequence). With V trimmed by 0 bases and J by 8 bases, 8 bases remained unmatched. CDR3 length: 15 residues. Here the CDR3 DNA reads TGTGCCAGCAGCTTAGCGCAATCAGGGGGCGCGGGCTACACCTTC. Protein sequence: CASSLAQSGGAGYTF.

The chain couples TRBV20-1 to TRBJ2-5; TRBD2 matches 9 bases. The length of the CDR3 is 16 residues. Germline CDR1 is DFQATT and CDR2 is SNEGSKA (reference sequence). Trimming cost V 5 bases and J 5 bases; bases outside gene matches: 15. CDR3 sequence reads: CSAFGRGASGIETQYF. The CDR3 region has the DNA TGCAGTGCTTTCGGAAGGGGGGCTAGCGGGATTGAGACCCAGTACTTC.

This clonotype was counted between two and nine times. The chain employs TRBV11-2 and TRBJ2-1; tentative D call: TRBD1 (6 bases). This CDR3 has 15 residues. Germline CDR1 is SGHAT and CDR2 is FQNNGV. The V end lost 3 bases, the J end lost 8 bases, and 17 bases lay between the germline ends. CDR3 in amino acids: CASSFNTGPLDEQFF. In nucleotides, the CDR3 is TGTGCCAGCAGCTTTAATACAGGGCCTCTCGATGAGCAGTTCTTC.

Only a few counts were recorded for this clonotype. This chain connects TRBV11-3 to TRBJ2-2; D is uncertain. V was pared by 5 bases and J by 1 base, with 11 bases between. Germline assignment: CDR1 SGHNT and CDR2 YENEEA. This CDR3 spans 15 amino acids. CDR3: CASSLTVLNTGELFF. The DNA for the CDR3 is TGTGCCAGCAGCCTAACAGTGCTGAACACCGGGGAGCTGTTTTTT.

This clonotype was counted ten times or more. The chain is built from TRBV7-3 and TRBJ2-1; D is undetermined. The CDR3 extends over 12 amino acids. Trimming removed 1 base from V and 9 bases from J, with 7 bases in between. Looked up from germline, CDR1 is SGHTA and CDR2 is FQGTGA. CDR3 DNA sequence: TGTGCCAGCAGCTTAAATAGGGTTGAGCAGTTCTTC. Encoded protein: CASSLNRVEQFF.

This clonotype was counted many times. The chain links TRBV2 to TRBJ1-2; the D gene is possibly TRBD1 (6 bases). CDR1 is SNHLY and CDR2 is FYNNEI in the germline V gene. This CDR3 spans 14 amino acids. Trimming stripped 6 bases from V and 4 bases from J, with 15 bases between. The CDR3 region has the DNA TGTGCCAGCAGGGGGGAACAGGGCATCTATGGCTACACCTTC. This translates into CASRGEQGIYGYTF.

This clonotype showed up many times. The chain employs TRBV7-3 and TRBJ2-5; D perhaps matches TRBD2 (6 bases). Trimming left V 3 bases short and J 1 base short, with 12 bases between. There are 15 residues in the CDR3. Germline assignment: CDR1 SGHTA and CDR2 FQGTGA. The CDR3 DNA sequence: TGTGCCAGCAGCTTGGGGAGTAGCGGCCAAGAGACCCAGTACTTC. Amino acids: CASSLGSSGQETQYF.

This clonotype was counted many times. This chain connects TRBV18 to TRBJ2-2, with TRBD1 as a possible D gene (5 bases). Germline CDR1 reads KGHSH; CDR2 reads LQKENI. V lost 6 bases and J lost 4, with 15 bases in between. The CDR3 spans 15 residues. CDR3 region: CASSLGQGSTGELFF. CDR3 nucleotide sequence: TGTGCCAGCTCTCTCGGGCAGGGAAGCACCGGGGAGCTGTTTTTT.

On this clonotype: Since a much larger clone is just one base distant, this may be a read error. The V call is TRBV5-4, the J call TRBJ2-7; D possibly corresponds to TRBD2 (6 bases). Germline CDR1 SGHNT, CDR2 YYREEE (reference sequence). V was trimmed by 0 bases and J by 6 bases, leaving 19 bases between them. The CDR3 is made up of 16 amino acids. Written as DNA, the CDR3 is TGTGCCAGCAGCTTGGGGGGAGCAGCGGGTCGGGGCGAGCAGTACTTC. Protein product: CASSLGGAAGRGEQYF. Full variable domain (rest looked up from reference TRBV5-4 and TRBJ2-7): ETGVTQSPTHLIKTRGQQVTLRCSSQSGHNTVSWYQQALGQGPQFIFQYYREEENGRGNFPPRFSGLQFPNYSSELNVNALELDDSALYLCASSLGGAAGRGEQYFGPGTRLTVT.

This clonotype has at least ten counts. This rearrangement joins TRBV5-6 to TRBJ2-5; 7 nucleotides line up with TRBD2. The CDR3 is 14 amino acids. V dropped 6 bases and J dropped 1; count of bases not matched to a gene: 6. Germline lookup yields CDR1 SGHDT and CDR2 YYEEEE. The CDR3 here is CASTLGGGQETQYF. The CDR3 coding sequence is TGTGCCAGCACCCTGGGGGGGGGCCAAGAGACCCAGTACTTC.

V and J are TRBV19 and TRBJ2-3; the D call may be TRBD1 or TRBD2 (5 bases each). CDR1 and CDR2 (germline): LNHDA, SQIVND (reference sequence). There are 15 residues in the CDR3. V was clipped by 4 bases and J by 1 base, with 12 bases between them. Here the CDR3 DNA reads TGTGCCAGTAGTAGGGTGGGGGAAGGCACAGATACGCAGTATTTT. Protein sequence: CASSRVGEGTDTQYF.

This clonotype was seen many times. The rearrangement joins TRBV9 to TRBJ1-6; D gene unclear. V lost 3 bases to trimming and J lost 7 bases, with 5 bases between them. This CDR3 is 12 amino acids long. Germline V gene data show CDR1 as SGDLS and CDR2 as YYNGEE. Written as DNA, the CDR3 is TGTGCCAGCAGCGCGTCAAATTCACCCCTCCACTTT. It is translated as CASSASNSPLHF.

This clonotype was seen only a few times. J is TRBJ2-5 and V is TRBV5-1; 7 nucleotides match TRBD2. The CDR3 consists of 15 residues. V lost 2 bases and J lost 1; bases outside the gene matches: 5. Germline V gene sequence: CDR1 SGHRS, CDR2 YFSETQ. DNA for the CDR3: TGCGCCAGCAGCTTATGGGGGGGGGTCCAAGAGACCCAGTACTTC. Translating gives CASSLWGGVQETQYF. The full variable domain, in which reference TRBV5-1 and TRBJ2-5 provide the parts outside the CDR3, is KAGVTQTPRYLIKTRGQQVTLSCSPISGHRSVSWYQQTPGQGLQFLFEYFSETQRNKGNFPGRFSGRQFSNSRSEMNVSTLELGDSALYLCASSLWGGVQETQYFGPGTRLLVL.